This T cell receptor (beta chain) is from a study of beta chain features in type 1 diabetes. Trimming cost V 2 bases and J 5 bases, with 13 bases left between them. CDR3 length: 15 amino acids. Germline loops: CDR1 SGHRS, CDR2 YFSETQ. The investigators reverse transcribed all of the isolated RNA, so they sequenced expressed TCRB transcripts. TCRdb's copy holds only in-frame clones and misses some; the assay was immunoSEQ multiplex PCR. The data contain more than 110,000 clones, roughly 7.2% of them singletons. The material sequenced was central memory CD4+ T cells from blood. The chain recombines TRBV5-1 with TRBJ2-2; D possibly corresponds to TRBD1 (6 bases). The clonotype originates from a woman younger than 45 in good health. The CDR3 spells CASSFGDIRTGELFF. In DNA form, the CDR3 reads TGCGCCAGCAGCTTTGGGGACATTCGGACCGGGGAGCTGTTTTTT.